The sequence of this TCR beta chain was determined in a study of CD8+ T cells in alopecia areata. Study overall: Tofacitinib was taken orally by treated patients, and the dose was 5 to 10 mg twice daily. Notes on the study in general: Lesional tissue from the scalp (especially in alopecia totalis/universalis) showed higher clonality than normal scalp.

cDNA reverse transcribed from extracted RNA served as the sequencing template. Profiling relied on immunoSEQ multiplex PCR, and the TCRdb table lists in-frame clones only, not all of them. The sample has some 200,000 clones; 58% are singletons. On this clone: The antigen is undetermined.

The treatment denotes: oral pan-JAK inhibitor, 5-10 mg twice daily. The trim removed 7 bases at V and 7 bases at J, leaving 10 bases unmatched. Germline CDR1 and CDR2: MNHEY and SVGAGI. The CDR3 is made up of 15 amino acids. The V gene is TRBV6-5, the J gene TRBJ1-4, with TRBD1 matching over 9 bases. The sequences come from CD4+ T cells sorted from blood, collected at week 24, from a patient treated with tofacitinib. This sequence originates from a human donor with alopecia areata. For the CDR3, the DNA is TGTGCCAGCACTTCGCCGGGACAGGGAATTGAAAAACTGTTTTTT. Its translation is CASTSPGQGIEKLFF.